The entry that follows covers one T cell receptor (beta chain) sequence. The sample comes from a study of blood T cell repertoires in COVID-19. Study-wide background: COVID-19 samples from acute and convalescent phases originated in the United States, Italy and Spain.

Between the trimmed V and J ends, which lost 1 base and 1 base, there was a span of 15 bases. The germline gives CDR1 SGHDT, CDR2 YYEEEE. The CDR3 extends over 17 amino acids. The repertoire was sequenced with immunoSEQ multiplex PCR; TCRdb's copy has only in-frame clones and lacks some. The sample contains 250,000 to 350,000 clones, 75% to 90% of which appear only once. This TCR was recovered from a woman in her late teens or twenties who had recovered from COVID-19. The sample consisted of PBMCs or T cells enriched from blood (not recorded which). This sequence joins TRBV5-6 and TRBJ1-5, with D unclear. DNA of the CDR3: TGTGCCAGCAGCTTGAGGTGGGCCAGAATAAGCAATCAGCCCCAGCATTTT. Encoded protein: CASSLRWARISNQPQHF.